The 7 T cell receptor beta chains below all came from one sample that was sequenced in a study of T cells after yellow fever vaccination (dated by TCRdb to between 2019 and 2020). Receptors were amplified or captured by 5' RACE. Sequencing used an Illumina NovaSeq 6000. Clones were called with MiXCR by TCRdb after fastp trimmed the public reads at Q25, and only in-frame beta chains were retained. Every distinct CDR3 protein forms one entry, paired with its most common genes and DNA. The sample records under 500,000 distinct CDR3 sequences, 18% of which are singletons. In total, the top ten clones hold roughly a sixth of the sample. The sample's treatment or condition label is to be understood as: live attenuated yellow fever vaccine strain. The source material was PBMCs, sampled before the yellow fever booster vaccination. Receptors were obtained from a man between 18 and 35 years old who received the YFV17D yellow fever vaccine.

V is TRBV29-1 and J is TRBJ2-3, with 11 nucleotides matching TRBD2. This CDR3 is 16 amino acids long. CDR1 is SQVTM and CDR2 is ANQGSEA in the germline V gene. Trimming took 2 bases from V and 0 from J; bases not matched to a gene: 4. The CDR3: CSVETSGGSSTDTQYF. CDR3 in DNA: TGCAGCGTTGAAACTAGCGGGGGCTCTAGCACAGATACGCAGTATTTT.

In its sample, this clonotype was seen a few times. The rearrangement joins TRBV12-3 or TRBV12-4 to TRBJ1-4; maybe TRBD1 (5 bases). The CDR3 has 18 residues. Deletions cut 3 bases from V and 2 bases from J, with 19 bases between. This CDR3 reads CASSFSYGSGRTNEKLFF. Written as DNA, the CDR3 is TGTGCCAGCAGTTTTAGCTATGGCTCGGGACGGACTAATGAAAAACTGTTTTTT.

This clonotype appeared a few times. J is TRBJ2-5 and V is TRBV7-8; 11 positions match TRBD2. The CDR3 totals 14 residues. The J segment lost 5 bases and the V segment lost 8 bases, leaving 7 bases of the junction unmatched. Germline CDR1 and CDR2: SGHVS and FQNEAQ. The CDR3 protein is CASVAGGPRETQYF. The CDR3 DNA sequence: TGTGCCAGCGTAGCGGGGGGGCCGCGGGAGACCCAGTACTTC. The variable domain in full, completed from reference TRBV7-8 and TRBJ2-5, reads GAGVSQSPRYKVAKRGQDVALRCDPISGHVSLFWYQQALGQGPEFLTYFQNEAQLDKSGLPSDRFFAERPEGSVSTLKIQRTQQEDSAVYLCASVAGGPRETQYFGPGTRLLVL.

This clonotype came up many times. J is TRBJ1-4 and V is TRBV5-1; possibly TRBD1 for D (6 bases). Trimming removed 4 bases at V and 0 bases at J, with 10 bases between. Germline assignment: CDR1 SGHRS and CDR2 YFSETQ. This CDR3 contains 15 residues. The CDR3 bases are TGCGCCAGCAGCCGGGGGGCCGCAACTAATGAAAAACTGTTTTTT. Amino acid sequence: CASSRGAATNEKLFF.

This clonotype was recorded a few times. J is TRBJ1-3 and V is TRBV29-1; perhaps TRBD1 as D (6 bases). V was pared by 4 bases and J by 0 bases, with 10 bases between. From germline, CDR1 is SQVTM and CDR2 ANQGSEA. The CDR3 covers 14 residues. DNA of the CDR3: TGCAGCGTTGGGGAGACAGGCTCTGGAAACACCATATATTTT. Protein product: CSVGETGSGNTIYF.

The V and J genes are TRBV11-2 and TRBJ1-3, with no clear D. Germline CDR1 and CDR2: SGHAT and FQNNGV. The CDR3 has 15 amino acids. V lost 5 bases to trimming and J lost 2 bases, with 13 bases between them. The CDR3 is CASSRVPQPGNTIYF. The CDR3 region has the DNA TGTGCCAGCAGCCGGGTGCCCCAACCTGGAAACACCATATATTTT. The full variable domain, its missing parts supplied by reference TRBV11-2 and TRBJ1-3, is EAGVAQSPRYKIIEKRQSVAFWCNPISGHATLYWYQQILGQGPKLLIQFQNNGVVDDSQLPKDRFSAERLKGVDSTLKIQPAKLEDSAVYLCASSRVPQPGNTIYFGEGSWLTVV.

This clonotype was seen a few times. The J gene is TRBJ1-1, the V gene TRBV20-1; D gene ambiguous. Trimming cost V 6 bases and J 4 bases, with 18 bases left between them. CDR1 is DFQATT and CDR2 is SNEGSKA in the germline V gene (reference sequence). The CDR3 extends over 14 amino acids. CDR3 amino acids: CSAYDLEGFTEAFF. Here the CDR3 DNA reads TGCAGTGCCTACGACCTAGAGGGATTCACTGAAGCTTTCTTT.